This record concerns one TCR beta chain sequence. This entry is derived from a study of blood T cell repertoires in COVID-19. About the study: T cells, B-cell-depleted T cells, or PBMCs supplied cDNA or gDNA.

Germline V gene sequence: CDR1 SQVTM, CDR2 ANQGSEA. The V gene lost 6 bases and the J gene lost 4 bases, with 12 bases spanning the gap. The CDR3 is made up of 12 amino acids. The table came from immunoSEQ multiplex PCR; TCRdb's copy has only in-frame clones and leaves some out. The sample yields about 140,000 clones, around 90% seen once. The rearrangement uses TRBV29-1 and TRBJ1-2; tentative D call: TRBD1 (6 bases). This sequence originates from a man in his 60s with active or convalescent COVID-19. Sequenced sample: peripheral blood. The CDR3 bases are TGCAGCGTCGGAGGACAGAGCTATGGCTACACCTTC. Its translation: CSVGGQSYGYTF.